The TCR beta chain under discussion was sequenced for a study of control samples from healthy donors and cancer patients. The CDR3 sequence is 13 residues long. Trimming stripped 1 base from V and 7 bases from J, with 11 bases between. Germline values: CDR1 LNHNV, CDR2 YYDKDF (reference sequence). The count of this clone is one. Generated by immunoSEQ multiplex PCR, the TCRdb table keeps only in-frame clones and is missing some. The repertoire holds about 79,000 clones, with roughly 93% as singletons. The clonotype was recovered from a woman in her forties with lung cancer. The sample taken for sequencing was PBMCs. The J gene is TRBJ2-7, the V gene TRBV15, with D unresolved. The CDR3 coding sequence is TGTGCCACCAGCAGAGGCAGCCTTACGGAGCAGTACTTC. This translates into CATSRGSLTEQYF.